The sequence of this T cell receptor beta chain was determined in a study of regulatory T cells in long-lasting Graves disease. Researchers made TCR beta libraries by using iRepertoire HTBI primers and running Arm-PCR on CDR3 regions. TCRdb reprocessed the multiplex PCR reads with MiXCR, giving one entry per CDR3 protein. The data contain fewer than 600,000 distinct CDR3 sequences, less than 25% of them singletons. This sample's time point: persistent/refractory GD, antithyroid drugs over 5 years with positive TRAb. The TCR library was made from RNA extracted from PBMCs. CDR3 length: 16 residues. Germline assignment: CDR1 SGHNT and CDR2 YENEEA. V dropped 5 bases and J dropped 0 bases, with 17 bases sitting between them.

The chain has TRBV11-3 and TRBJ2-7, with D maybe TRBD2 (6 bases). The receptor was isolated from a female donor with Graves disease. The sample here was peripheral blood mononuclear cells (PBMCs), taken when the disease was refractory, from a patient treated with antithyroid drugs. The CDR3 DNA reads TGTGCCAGCAGCCAAGACGTGGCGGGAAGCTCCTACGAGCAGTACTTC. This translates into CASSQDVAGSSYEQYF.